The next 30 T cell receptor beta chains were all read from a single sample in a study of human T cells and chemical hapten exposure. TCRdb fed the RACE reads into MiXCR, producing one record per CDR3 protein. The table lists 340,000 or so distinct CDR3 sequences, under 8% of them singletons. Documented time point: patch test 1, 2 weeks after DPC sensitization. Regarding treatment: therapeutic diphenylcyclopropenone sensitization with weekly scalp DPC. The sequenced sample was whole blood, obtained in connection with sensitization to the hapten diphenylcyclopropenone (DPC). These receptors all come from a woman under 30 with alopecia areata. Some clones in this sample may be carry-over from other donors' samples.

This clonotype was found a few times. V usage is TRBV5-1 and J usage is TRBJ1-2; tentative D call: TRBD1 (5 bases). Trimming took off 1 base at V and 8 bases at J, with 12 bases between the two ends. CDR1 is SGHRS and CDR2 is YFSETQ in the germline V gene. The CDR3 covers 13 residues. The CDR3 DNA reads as TGCGCCAGCAGCTTGTGGGACGGCAAAGGCTACACCTTC. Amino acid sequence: CASSLWDGKGYTF.

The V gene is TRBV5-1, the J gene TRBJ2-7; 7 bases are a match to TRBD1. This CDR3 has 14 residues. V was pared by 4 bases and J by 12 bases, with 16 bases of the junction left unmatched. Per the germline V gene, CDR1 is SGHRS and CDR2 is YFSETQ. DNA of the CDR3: TGCGCCAGCAGCCTCCGGGACAGAGGATCGAGTCTGTACTTC. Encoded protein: CASSLRDRGSSLYF.

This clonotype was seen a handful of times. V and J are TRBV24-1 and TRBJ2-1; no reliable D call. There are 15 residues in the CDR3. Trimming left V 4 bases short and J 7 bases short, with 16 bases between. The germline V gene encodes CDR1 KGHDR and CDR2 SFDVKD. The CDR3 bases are TGTGCCACCAGTGACAACCGACTGAGAATGAATGAGCAGTTCTTC. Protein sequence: CATSDNRLRMNEQFF.

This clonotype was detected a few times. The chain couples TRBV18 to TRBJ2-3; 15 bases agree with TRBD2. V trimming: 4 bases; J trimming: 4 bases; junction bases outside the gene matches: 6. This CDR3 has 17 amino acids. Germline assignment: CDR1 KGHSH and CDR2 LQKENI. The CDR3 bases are TGTGCCAGCTCACAAGGACTAGCGGGGGGGCCCGCAGATACGCAGTATTTT. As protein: CASSQGLAGGPADTQYF.

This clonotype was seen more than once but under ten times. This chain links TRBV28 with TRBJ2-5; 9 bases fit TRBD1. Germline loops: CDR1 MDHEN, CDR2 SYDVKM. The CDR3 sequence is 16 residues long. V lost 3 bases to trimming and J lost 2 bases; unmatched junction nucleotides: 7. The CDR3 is CASSFSGQGLQETQYF. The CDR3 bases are TGTGCCAGCAGTTTTTCGGGACAGGGCCTTCAAGAGACCCAGTACTTC.

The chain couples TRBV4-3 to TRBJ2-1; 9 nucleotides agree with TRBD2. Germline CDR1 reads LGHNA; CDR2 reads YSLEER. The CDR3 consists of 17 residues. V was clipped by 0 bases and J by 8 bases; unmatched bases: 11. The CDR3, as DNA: TGCGCCAGCAGCCAAGAAGGAGGCGGGGGGGCCTGGGATGAGCAGTTCTTC. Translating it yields CASSQEGGGGAWDEQFF.

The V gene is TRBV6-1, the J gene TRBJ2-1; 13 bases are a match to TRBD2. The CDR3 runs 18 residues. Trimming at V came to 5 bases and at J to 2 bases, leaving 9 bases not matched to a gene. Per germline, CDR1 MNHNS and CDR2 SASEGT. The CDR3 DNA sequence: TGTGCCAGCAGTCAAACTAGCGGGGGGGCCTCGGCCTACAATGAGCAGTTCTTC. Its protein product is CASSQTSGGASAYNEQFF.

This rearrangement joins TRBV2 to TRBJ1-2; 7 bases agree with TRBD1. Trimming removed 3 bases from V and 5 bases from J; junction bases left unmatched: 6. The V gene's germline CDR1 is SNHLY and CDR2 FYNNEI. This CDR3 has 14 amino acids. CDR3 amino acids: CASSDTGARYGYTF. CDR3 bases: TGTGCCAGCAGTGACACAGGGGCGCGGTATGGCTACACCTTC.

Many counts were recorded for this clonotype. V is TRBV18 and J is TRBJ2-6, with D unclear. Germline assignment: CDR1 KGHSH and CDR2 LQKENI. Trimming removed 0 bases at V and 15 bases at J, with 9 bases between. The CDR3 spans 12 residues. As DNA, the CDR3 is TGTGCCAGCTCACCACCGGACCCTTCCCTGACTTTC. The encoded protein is CASSPPDPSLTF. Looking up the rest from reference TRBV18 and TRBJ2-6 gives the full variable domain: NAGVMQNPRHLVRRRGQEARLRCSPMKGHSHVYWYRQLPEEGLKFMVYLQKENIIDESGMPKERFSAEFPKEGPSILRIQQVVRGDSAAYFCASSPPDPSLTFGAGSRLTVL.

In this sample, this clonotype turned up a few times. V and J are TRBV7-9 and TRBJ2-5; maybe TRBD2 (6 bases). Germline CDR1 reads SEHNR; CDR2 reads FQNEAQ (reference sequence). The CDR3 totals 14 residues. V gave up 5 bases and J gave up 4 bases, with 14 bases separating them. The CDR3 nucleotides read TGTGCCAGCAGCCCGTATAGCGGTCGAGAGACCCAGTACTTC. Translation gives CASSPYSGRETQYF.

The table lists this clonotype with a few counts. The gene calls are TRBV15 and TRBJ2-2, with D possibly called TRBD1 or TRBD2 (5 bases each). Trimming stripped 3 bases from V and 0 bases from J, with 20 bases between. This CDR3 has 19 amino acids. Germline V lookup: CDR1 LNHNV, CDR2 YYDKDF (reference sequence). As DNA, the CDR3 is TGTGCCACCAGCAGGGAATACGGGGCGCCAGATACGAACACCGGGGAGCTGTTTTTT. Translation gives CATSREYGAPDTNTGELFF.

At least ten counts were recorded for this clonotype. The CDR3 DNA is TGCGCCAGCACCCTGGGGACCCAGAACACTGAAGCTTTCTTT. Encoded protein: CASTLGTQNTEAFF. This chain uses TRBV5-1 with TRBJ1-1; D possibly corresponds to TRBD1 (5 bases). Germline V gene lookup returns CDR1 SGHRS and CDR2 YFSETQ. This CDR3 has 14 amino acids. The V end lost 6 bases, the J end lost 1 base, and 13 bases lay between the germline ends.

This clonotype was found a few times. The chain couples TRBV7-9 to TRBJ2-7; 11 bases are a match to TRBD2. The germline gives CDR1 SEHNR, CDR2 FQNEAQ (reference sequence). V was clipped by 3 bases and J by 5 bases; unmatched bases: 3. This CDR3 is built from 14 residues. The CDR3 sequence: CASSLTSGTHEQYF. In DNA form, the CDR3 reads TGTGCCAGCAGCTTGACTAGCGGGACCCACGAGCAGTACTTC.

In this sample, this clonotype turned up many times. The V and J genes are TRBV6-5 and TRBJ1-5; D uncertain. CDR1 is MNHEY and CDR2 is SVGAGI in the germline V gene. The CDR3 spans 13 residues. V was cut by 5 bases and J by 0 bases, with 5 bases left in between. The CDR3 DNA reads TGTGCCAGCAGTCGGACTAGCAATCAGCCCCAGCATTTT. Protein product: CASSRTSNQPQHF.

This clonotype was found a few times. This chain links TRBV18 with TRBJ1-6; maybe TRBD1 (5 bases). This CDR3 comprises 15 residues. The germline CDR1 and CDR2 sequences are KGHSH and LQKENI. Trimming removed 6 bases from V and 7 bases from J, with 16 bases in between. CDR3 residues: CASSNLLGENSPLHF. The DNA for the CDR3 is TGTGCCAGCTCCAATCTCTTAGGGGAAAATTCACCCCTCCACTTT. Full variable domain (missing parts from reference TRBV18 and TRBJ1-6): NAGVMQNPRHLVRRRGQEARLRCSPMKGHSHVYWYRQLPEEGLKFMVYLQKENIIDESGMPKERFSAEFPKEGPSILRIQQVVRGDSAAYFCASSNLLGENSPLHFGNGTRLTVT.

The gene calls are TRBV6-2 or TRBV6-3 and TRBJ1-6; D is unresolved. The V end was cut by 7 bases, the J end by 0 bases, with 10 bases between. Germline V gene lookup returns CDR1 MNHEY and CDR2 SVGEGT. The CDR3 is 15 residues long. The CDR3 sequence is CASNFRSSYNSPLHF. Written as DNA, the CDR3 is TGTGCCAGCAACTTCCGGAGCTCCTATAATTCACCCCTCCACTTT.

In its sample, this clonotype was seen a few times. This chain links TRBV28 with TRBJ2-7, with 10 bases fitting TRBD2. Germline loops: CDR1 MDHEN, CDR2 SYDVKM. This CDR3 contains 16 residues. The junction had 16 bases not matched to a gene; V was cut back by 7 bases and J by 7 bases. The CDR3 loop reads CASTPTGSGGAREQYF. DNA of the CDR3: TGTGCCAGCACCCCAACGGGGAGCGGGGGGGCCCGGGAGCAGTACTTC.

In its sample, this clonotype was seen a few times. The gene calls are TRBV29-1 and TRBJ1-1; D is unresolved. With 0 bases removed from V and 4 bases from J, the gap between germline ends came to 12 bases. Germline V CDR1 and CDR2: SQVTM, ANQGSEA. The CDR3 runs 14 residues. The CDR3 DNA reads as TGCAGCGTTGAAGATAAGAGGAAGAGCACTGAAGCTTTCTTT. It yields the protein CSVEDKRKSTEAFF.

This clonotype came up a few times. The CDR3 reads CSAQTLAGGYYEQYF. For the CDR3, the DNA is TGCAGCGCTCAAACCTTAGCGGGGGGATATTACGAGCAGTACTTC. V usage is TRBV20-1 and J usage is TRBJ2-7; TRBD2 matches 10 bases. The CDR3 covers 15 residues. The germline gives CDR1 DFQATT, CDR2 SNEGSKA (reference sequence).

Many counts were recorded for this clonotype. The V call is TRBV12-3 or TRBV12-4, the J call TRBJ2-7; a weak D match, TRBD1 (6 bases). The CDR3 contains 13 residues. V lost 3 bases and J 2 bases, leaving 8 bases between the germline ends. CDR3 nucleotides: TGTGCCAGCAGTTTGGACAGTCCCTACGAGCAGTACTTC. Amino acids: CASSLDSPYEQYF.

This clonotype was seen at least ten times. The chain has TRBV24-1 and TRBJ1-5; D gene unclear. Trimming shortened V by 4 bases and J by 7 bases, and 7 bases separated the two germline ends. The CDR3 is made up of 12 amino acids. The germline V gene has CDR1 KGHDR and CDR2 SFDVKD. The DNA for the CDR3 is TGTGCCACCAGTGAGGGAAGGCAGCCCCAGCATTTT. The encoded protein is CATSEGRQPQHF.

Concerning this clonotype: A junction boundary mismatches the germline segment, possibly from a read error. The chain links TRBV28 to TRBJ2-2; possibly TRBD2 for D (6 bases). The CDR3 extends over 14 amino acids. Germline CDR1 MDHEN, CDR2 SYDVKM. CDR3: CASIKLRGTGELYF. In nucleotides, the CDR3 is TGTGCCAGCATCAAACTGCGGGGAACCGGGGAGCTGTATTTT.

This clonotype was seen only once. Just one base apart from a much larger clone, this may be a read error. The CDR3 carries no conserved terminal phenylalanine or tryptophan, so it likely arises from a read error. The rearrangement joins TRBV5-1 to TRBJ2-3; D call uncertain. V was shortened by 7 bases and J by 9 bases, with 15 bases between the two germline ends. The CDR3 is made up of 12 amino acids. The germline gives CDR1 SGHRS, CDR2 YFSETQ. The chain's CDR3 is CASGDQDETQYL. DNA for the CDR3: TGCGCCAGCGGGGATCAGGATGAGACGCAGTATTTG.

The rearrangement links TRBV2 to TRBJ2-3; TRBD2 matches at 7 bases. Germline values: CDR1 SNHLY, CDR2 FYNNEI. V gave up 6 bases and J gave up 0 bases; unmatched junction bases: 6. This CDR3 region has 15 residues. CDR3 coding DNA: TGTGCCAGCAGGGAGCGGGGTCATAGCACAGATACGCAGTATTTT. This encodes CASRERGHSTDTQYF.

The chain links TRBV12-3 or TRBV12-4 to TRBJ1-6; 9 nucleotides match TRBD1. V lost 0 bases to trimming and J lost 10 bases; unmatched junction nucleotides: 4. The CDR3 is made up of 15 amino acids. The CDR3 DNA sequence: TGTGCCAGCAGTTTAGCCGACAGGGGGAGGTCACCCCTCCACTTT. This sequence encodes CASSLADRGRSPLHF.

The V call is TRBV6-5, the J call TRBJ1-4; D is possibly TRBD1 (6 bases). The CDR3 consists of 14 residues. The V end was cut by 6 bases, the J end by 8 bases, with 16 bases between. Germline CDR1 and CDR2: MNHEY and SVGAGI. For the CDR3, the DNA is TGTGCCAGCAGCCGAGGACAGAAAGGCGAAAAACTGTTTTTT. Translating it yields CASSRGQKGEKLFF.

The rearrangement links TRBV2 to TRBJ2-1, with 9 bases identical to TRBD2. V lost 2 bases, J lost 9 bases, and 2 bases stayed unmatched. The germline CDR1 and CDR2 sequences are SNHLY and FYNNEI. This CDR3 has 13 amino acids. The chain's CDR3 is CASSELAGIEQFF. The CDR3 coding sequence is TGTGCCAGCAGTGAACTAGCGGGGATTGAGCAGTTCTTC.

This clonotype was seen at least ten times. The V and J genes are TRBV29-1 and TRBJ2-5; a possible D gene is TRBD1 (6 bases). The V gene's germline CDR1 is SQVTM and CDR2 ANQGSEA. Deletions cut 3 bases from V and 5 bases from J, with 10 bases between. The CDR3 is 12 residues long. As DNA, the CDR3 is TGCAGCGTTGACGGGCAGGGGGAGACCCAGTACTTC. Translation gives CSVDGQGETQYF.

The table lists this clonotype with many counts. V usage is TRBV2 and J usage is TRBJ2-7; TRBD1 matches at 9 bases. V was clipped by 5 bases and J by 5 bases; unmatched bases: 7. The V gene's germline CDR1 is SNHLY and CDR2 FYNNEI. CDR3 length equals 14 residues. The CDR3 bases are TGTGCCAGCAGTCCCGGGACAGGGAGGAACGAGCAGTACTTC. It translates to CASSPGTGRNEQYF.

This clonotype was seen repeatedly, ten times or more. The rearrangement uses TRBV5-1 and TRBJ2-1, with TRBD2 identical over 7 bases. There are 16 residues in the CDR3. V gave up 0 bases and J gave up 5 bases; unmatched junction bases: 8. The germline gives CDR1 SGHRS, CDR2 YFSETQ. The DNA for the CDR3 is TGCGCCAGCAGCTTGGCTCGCGGGGGTGATAACAATGAGCAGTTCTTC. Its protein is CASSLARGGDNNEQFF.